This entry lists 26 T cell receptor beta chains sequenced from one sample in a study of T cells in Graves' hyperthyroidism and ophthalmopathy (dated by TCRdb to between 2017 and 2020). The receptor library was made with multiplex PCR. The instrument given in TCRdb is Illumina HiSeq 2000. The TCR beta CDR3 regions were amplified from the RNA transcripts. A first-round RT-PCR of the TCR CDR3 used the HTBI primer set with the Qiagen OneStep RT-PCR kit. TCRdb trimmed public reads at Q25 via fastp, called clones via MiXCR and kept in-frame beta chains. Each CDR3 protein gets just one entry, which takes the most common genes and DNA from the rows behind it. This sample comprises about 200,000 distinct CDR3 sequences, 17% of them detected only once. Clones ranked in the top ten supply 50% of the sample. The sample taken for sequencing was blood. The source of these receptors is a man aged 45-65 years with Graves' hyperthyroidism.

This clonotype has ten or more counts. The CDR3 reads CASTFRGTSVETQYF. The CDR3 DNA is TGTGCCAGCACCTTTAGGGGGACTAGCGTGGAGACCCAGTACTTC. The gene calls are TRBV28 and TRBJ2-5, with 10 positions matching TRBD2. This CDR3 has 15 residues. Trimming at V came to 7 bases and at J to 5 bases, leaving 10 bases not matched to a gene. Germline V gene data show CDR1 as MDHEN and CDR2 as SYDVKM. The complete variable domain, with remaining parts taken from reference TRBV28 and TRBJ2-5, reads DVKVTQSSRYLVKRTGEKVFLECVQDMDHENMFWYRQDPGLGLRLIYFSYDVKMKEKGDIPEGYSVSREKKERFSLILESASTNQTSMYLCASTFRGTSVETQYFGPGTRLLVL.

This clonotype showed up just a few times. The chain is built from TRBV28 and TRBJ2-7, with D possibly being TRBD2 (6 bases). Germline CDR1 reads MDHEN; CDR2 reads SYDVKM. The CDR3 totals 15 residues. The V end lost 7 bases, the J end lost 2 bases, and 18 bases lay between the germline ends. CDR3 sequence: CASIKGSSGTYEQYF. As DNA, the CDR3 is TGTGCCAGCATAAAGGGGAGTAGCGGTACCTACGAGCAGTACTTC.

Many counts were recorded for this clonotype. The chain uses TRBV2 and TRBJ1-6; D perhaps matches TRBD1 (5 bases). CDR3 size: 14 residues. CDR1 and CDR2 from the germline V gene are SNHLY and FYNNEI. The ends were cut back, 4 bases at V and 9 bases at J, with 13 bases in the middle. This CDR3 is CASSGFGDSSPLHF. Here the CDR3 DNA reads TGTGCCAGCAGTGGTTTCGGTGACAGTTCACCCCTCCACTTT.

The chain is built from TRBV2 and TRBJ2-3, with D unresolved. In germline, CDR1 is SNHLY, CDR2 FYNNEI. The length of the CDR3 is 15 residues. Trimming stripped 1 base from V and 2 bases from J, with 10 bases between. CDR3 sequence reads: CASSEVVRNTDTQYF. CDR3 nucleotides: TGTGCCAGCAGTGAAGTCGTAAGGAACACAGATACGCAGTATTTT.

This clonotype has a count of ten or more. The rearrangement uses TRBV27 and TRBJ2-3; 7 bases are a match to TRBD2. V was clipped by 6 bases and J by 2 bases; unmatched bases: 14. This CDR3 region has 17 residues. CDR1 MNHEY and CDR2 SMNVEV come from the germline V gene (reference sequence). CDR3 sequence reads: CASRDPSGRGATDTQYF. DNA for the CDR3: TGTGCCAGCAGAGATCCGTCAGGGAGGGGCGCCACAGATACGCAGTATTTT.

This clonotype came up many times. The chain links TRBV20-1 to TRBJ2-7; 8 bases match TRBD2. The trim removed 0 bases at V and 5 bases at J, leaving 9 bases unmatched. Germline values: CDR1 DFQATT, CDR2 SNEGSKA (reference sequence). The CDR3 length is 15 residues. The DNA for the CDR3 is TGCAGTGCTAGAGATCCCCTAGCGGGTGGCGACGAGCAGTACTTC. It yields the protein CSARDPLAGGDEQYF.

Many counts were recorded for this clonotype. The rearrangement uses TRBV7-2 and TRBJ2-7; D remains ambiguous. Trimming stripped 5 bases from V and 1 base from J, with 9 bases between. CDR3 length equals 13 residues. Germline V CDR1 and CDR2: SGHTA, FQGNSA. The chain's CDR3 is CASSIVGSYEQYF. CDR3 in DNA: TGTGCCAGCAGCATTGTGGGGTCCTACGAGCAGTACTTC.

V gene TRBV28 combines with J gene TRBJ2-1, with D unresolved. V shed 5 bases and J shed 11 bases, with 19 bases lying between them. Germline CDR1 is MDHEN and CDR2 is SYDVKM. The CDR3 has 14 residues. This chain's CDR3 is CASSPSPDTTQQFF. The CDR3 DNA follows: TGTGCCAGCAGTCCCTCCCCCGACACCACCCAGCAGTTCTTC.

In its sample, this clonotype was seen a few times. The CDR3 reads CSARDLAGAFGELFF. The CDR3 DNA sequence: TGCAGTGCTAGAGATTTGGCGGGAGCGTTCGGGGAGCTGTTTTTT. The chain carries TRBV20-1 and TRBJ2-2; 7 nucleotides agree with TRBD2. This CDR3 contains 15 residues. V shed 0 bases and J 7 bases; nucleotides not matched to a gene: 8. Germline CDR1 reads DFQATT; CDR2 reads SNEGSKA (reference sequence).

This clonotype appeared many times. The rearrangement joins TRBV30 to TRBJ2-1; D remains unclear. The CDR3 covers 12 residues. Germline lookup yields CDR1 GTSNPN and CDR2 SVGIG (reference sequence). V was cut by 2 bases and J by 7 bases, with 9 bases left in between. The CDR3 DNA reads TGTGCCTGGAGTCCCGTATTAAATGAGCAGTTCTTC. This codes for CAWSPVLNEQFF.

The chain links TRBV9 to TRBJ2-7; either TRBD1 or TRBD2 may supply D (5 bases each). Germline loops: CDR1 SGDLS, CDR2 YYNGEE. The V gene lost 2 bases and the J gene lost 2 bases, with 17 bases spanning the gap. The CDR3 is 16 amino acids. The CDR3 sequence: CASSVERGRGAYEQYF. The CDR3 DNA is TGTGCCAGCAGCGTCGAACGGGGACGGGGAGCCTACGAGCAGTACTTC.

This clonotype showed up many times. The genes are TRBV11-2 and TRBJ1-1, with D tentatively TRBD1 (5 bases). V dropped 3 bases and J dropped 4 bases, with 15 bases sitting between them. From germline, CDR1 is SGHAT and CDR2 FQNNGV. This CDR3 is built from 15 residues. The CDR3 reads CASSFSYRRVTEAFF. CDR3 DNA sequence: TGTGCCAGCAGCTTCTCTTACAGGAGGGTCACTGAAGCTTTCTTT. Drawing the rest from reference TRBV11-2 and TRBJ1-1, the complete variable domain is EAGVAQSPRYKIIEKRQSVAFWCNPISGHATLYWYQQILGQGPKLLIQFQNNGVVDDSQLPKDRFSAERLKGVDSTLKIQPAKLEDSAVYLCASSFSYRRVTEAFFGQGTRLTVV.

V usage is TRBV28 and J usage is TRBJ2-4; 7 bases are a match to TRBD2. V was pared by 4 bases and J by 1 base, with 1 base of the junction left unmatched. This CDR3 is 14 amino acids long. From germline, CDR1 is MDHEN and CDR2 SYDVKM. The DNA of the CDR3 is TGTGCCAGCAGTTGGGGGGGGGCCAAAAACATTCAGTACTTC. This codes for CASSWGGAKNIQYF. The variable domain in full, completed from reference TRBV28 and TRBJ2-4, reads DVKVTQSSRYLVKRTGEKVFLECVQDMDHENMFWYRQDPGLGLRLIYFSYDVKMKEKGDIPEGYSVSREKKERFSLILESASTNQTSMYLCASSWGGAKNIQYFGAGTRLSVL.

This clonotype was observed many times. The J gene is TRBJ2-1, the V gene TRBV7-9; 7 bases agree with TRBD2. The CDR3 is 15 amino acids. Per germline, CDR1 SEHNR and CDR2 FQNEAQ (reference sequence). Unmatched junction bases numbered 8, after V lost 2 bases and J lost 7 bases. DNA for the CDR3: TGTGCCAGCAGCTTACGGCGGGAGAGAGGAAATGAGCAGTTCTTC. Translating gives CASSLRRERGNEQFF.

The chain couples TRBV11-2 to TRBJ2-7; D is possibly TRBD1 or TRBD2 (5 bases each). The V gene lost 7 bases and the J gene lost 0 bases, with 13 bases spanning the gap. This CDR3 has 14 amino acids. The germline V gene has CDR1 SGHAT and CDR2 FQNNGV. CDR3 nucleotide sequence: TGTGCCAGCAACTCGGGACCTCACTCCTACGAGCAGTACTTC. Translated, it gives CASNSGPHSYEQYF.

Ten or more counts support this clonotype. This chain joins TRBV3-1 and TRBJ1-1; D gene uncertain. V dropped 2 bases and J dropped 11 bases, with 18 bases sitting between them. The CDR3 is 14 amino acids. Germline CDR1 reads LGHDT; CDR2 reads YNNKEL (reference sequence). DNA for the CDR3: TGTGCCAGCAGCCAATCCCCGCCGGGTTTTGGGGCTTTCTTT. Amino acid sequence: CASSQSPPGFGAFF.

In its sample, this clonotype was seen once. The chain carries TRBV19 and TRBJ2-7, with 7 nucleotides matching TRBD2. CDR3 size: 15 residues. Germline CDR1 and CDR2: LNHDA and SQIVND (reference sequence). The ends lost 3 bases at V and 0 bases at J; junction bases unmatched: 5. The chain's CDR3 is CASSMTSRSSYEQYF. The CDR3 DNA follows: TGTGCCAGTAGTATGACTAGCCGCAGCTCCTACGAGCAGTACTTC.

The rearrangement joins TRBV6-2 or TRBV6-3 to TRBJ1-5; no firm D call. Germline V gives CDR1 MNHEY, CDR2 SVGEGT. V was clipped by 6 bases and J by 0 bases, with 12 bases between them. This CDR3 contains 15 residues. The CDR3 sequence: CASSLEGYSNQPQHF. The CDR3 bases are TGTGCCAGCAGCTTAGAAGGGTATAGCAATCAGCCCCAGCATTTT.

This clonotype was observed a few times. The chain uses TRBV11-3 and TRBJ2-7; maybe TRBD2 (6 bases). The CDR3 consists of 15 residues. Germline V gives CDR1 SGHNT, CDR2 YENEEA. Trimming removed 1 base at V and 3 bases at J, with 13 bases between. CDR3 bases: TGTGCCAGCAGCTTAGGTCGGGGCGGGATCTACGAGCAGTACTTC. Its protein is CASSLGRGGIYEQYF.

This clonotype occurred a few times. The V call is TRBV12-3 or TRBV12-4, the J call TRBJ1-5; 11 nucleotides align to TRBD1. After removal of 6 bases from V and 4 bases from J, the junction contained 11 bases not matched to a gene. This CDR3 has 17 residues. The CDR3 coding sequence is TGTGCCAGCAGGCGACCGGGACAGGGGGACCAAAATCAGCCCCAGCATTTT. It encodes CASRRPGQGDQNQPQHF.

This clonotype came up many times. The rearrangement uses TRBV30 and TRBJ1-6, with a possible D match to TRBD1 (5 bases). CDR1 and CDR2 from the germline V gene are GTSNPN and SVGIG (reference sequence). The CDR3 length is 13 residues. Trimming pared 2 bases from V and 9 bases from J, leaving 11 bases between. As DNA, the CDR3 is TGTGCCTGGAGTCCGGGGCCATCTTCACCCCTCCACTTT. Translated: CAWSPGPSSPLHF.

This clonotype has at least ten counts. The chain has TRBV4-1 and TRBJ2-1; D is unresolved. Per the germline V gene, CDR1 is MGHRA and CDR2 is YSYEKL. Trimming removed 0 bases at V and 8 bases at J, with 8 bases between. The CDR3 is 13 residues long. CDR3 DNA sequence: TGCGCCAGCAGCCAAGAGGCGTACTATGAGCAGTTCTTC. This translates into CASSQEAYYEQFF.

This clonotype showed up many times. The chain joins TRBV11-3 to TRBJ2-1; 7 bases match TRBD2. Germline V CDR1 and CDR2: SGHNT, YENEEA. The CDR3 consists of 14 residues. J lost 6 bases, V lost 6 bases, and 8 bases had no gene match. CDR3 nucleotide sequence: TGTGCCAGCAGTATAGGACTAGGCGGCAATGAGCAGTTCTTC. This encodes CASSIGLGGNEQFF. The full variable domain, rest sourced from reference TRBV11-3 and TRBJ2-1, is EAGVVQSPRYKIIEKKQPVAFWCNPISGHNTLYWYLQNLGQGPELLIRYENEEAVDDSQLPKDRFSAERLKGVDSTLKIQPAELGDSAVYLCASSIGLGGNEQFFGPGTRLTVL.

This clonotype has ten or more counts. The chain joins TRBV3-1 to TRBJ2-7; D perhaps matches TRBD2 (5 bases). Deletions cut 1 base from V and 7 bases from J, with 11 bases between. The CDR3 sequence is 13 residues long. From germline, CDR1 is LGHDT and CDR2 YNNKEL (reference sequence). The CDR3 coding sequence is TGTGCCAGCAGCCAAGCTGTGGGAGTTGAGCAGTACTTC. Translating gives CASSQAVGVEQYF.

This clonotype was counted at least ten times. This rearrangement joins TRBV11-2 to TRBJ2-5; 13 nucleotides align to TRBD2. This CDR3 comprises 16 residues. Germline V gives CDR1 SGHAT, CDR2 FQNNGV. Unmatched junction bases numbered 7, after V lost 5 bases and J lost 4 bases. CDR3 sequence: CASSPWTSGRTETQYF. Written as DNA, the CDR3 is TGTGCCAGCAGCCCTTGGACTAGCGGGAGAACAGAGACCCAGTACTTC.

Many counts were recorded for this clonotype. V gene TRBV2 combines with J gene TRBJ1-5, with a tentative D call TRBD1 (5 bases). This CDR3 region has 14 residues. Trimming took off 3 bases at V and 7 bases at J, with 13 bases between the two ends. Germline V CDR1 and CDR2: SNHLY, FYNNEI. CDR3 bases: TGTGCCAGCAGTGAGGGGTGGGGCGACCAGCCCCAGCATTTT. It encodes CASSEGWGDQPQHF. The variable domain in full, with the rest retrieved from reference TRBV2 and TRBJ1-5, is EPEVTQTPSHQVTQMGQEVILRCVPISNHLYFYWYRQILGQKVEFLVSFYNNEISEKSEIFDDQFSVERPDGSNFTLKIRSTKLEDSAMYFCASSEGWGDQPQHFGDGTRLSIL.